This TCR beta chain came from a study of blood T cell repertoires in COVID-19. Overall study context: COVID-19 samples from acute and convalescent phases originated in the United States, Italy and Spain.

CDR1 MNHEY and CDR2 SMNVEV come from the germline V gene (reference sequence). The CDR3 sequence is 15 residues long. Trimming took 5 bases from V and 3 from J; bases not matched to a gene: 6. In the authors' workflow: Estimates of nucleated cell counts were drawn from the amplification of reference gene primers. TCRdb's copy holds only in-frame clones and misses some; the assay was immunoSEQ multiplex PCR. V, J and clone size are those of that table, while D and trimming were read from the DNA. The sample yields fewer than 350,000 clones, approximately 86% seen once. This clonotype was sampled from a woman aged 70-85 years with COVID-19, enrolled during active disease. The chain links TRBV27 to TRBJ2-3; 9 bases are shared with TRBD2. The source material was peripheral blood. The CDR3 region is CASSPRGGRTDTQYF. The CDR3 DNA reads as TGTGCCAGCAGTCCGCGGGGGGGCCGGACAGATACGCAGTATTTT.